This T cell receptor beta chain is from a study of blood T cells in healthy people across ages. Study results and limitations: A strong correlation was seen between TCR beta diversity and naive T cell percentage. Estimated diversity, derived from one million T cells, was regarded as an underestimate. Diversity was higher, and naive CD4+ cells more numerous, in long-lived donors than in aged donors.

A second PCR of 7 to 11 cycles used a sample-barcoded 5' primer and a J-beta primer mix. Every sample returned 2.5 million or more CDR3-containing paired-end reads. Each CDR3 protein gets one entry after TCRdb re-called the 5' RACE reads with MiXCR. The data contain around 800,000 distinct CDR3 sequences, 44% of them singletons. J was trimmed by 6 bases and V by 0 bases; bases with no gene match: 6. In germline, CDR1 is MGHRA, CDR2 YSYEKL. The CDR3 consists of 16 residues. This clonotype was picked up a small number of times. What it binds is unknown. V usage is TRBV4-1 and J usage is TRBJ2-1, with 9 bases lining up with TRBD1. This receptor was obtained from a man between 60 and 75 years old in good health. Sequencing was done on a sample of blood. The CDR3 DNA follows: TGCGCCAGCAGCCAAGATGGACAGGGGCAACCCAATGAGCAGTTCTTC. This codes for CASSQDGQGQPNEQFF.